This T cell receptor beta chain came from a study of blood T cell repertoires in COVID-19. Original handling: How many nucleated cells were present was estimated from reference gene primer amplification. The protocol was immunoSEQ multiplex PCR, while the TCRdb copy is restricted to in-frame clones and leaves out a portion. Clonal size and the V and J genes are those of that table, whereas D and trimming came from the DNA. The data contain 200,000 to 250,000 clones, 70% to 90% of them seen just once; the ten biggest clones take up roughly 10%. For this clone: At one boundary the junction diverges from the germline segment, which might be a read error.

CDR3 length: 13 amino acids. Germline V gene sequence: CDR1 GTSNPN, CDR2 SVGIG (reference sequence). J is TRBJ1-2 and V is TRBV30; D is perhaps TRBD1 (6 bases). This TCR was sampled from a woman between 45 and 65 years old with COVID-19, enrolled during active disease. Sample: peripheral blood. CDR3 amino acids: CAWTSGQSYVYTF. The CDR3 region has the DNA TGTGCCTGGACCTCCGGACAGTCCTATGTCTACACCTTC.